The rows below give T cell receptor beta chains drawn from one sample of a study of cytomegalovirus exposure and HLA in healthy donors. Sequenced by immunoSEQ multiplex PCR; TCRdb stores in-frame clones only, minus some. Of about 130,000 clones listed, about 71% are singletons. The source material was PBMCs. All receptors derive from a woman between 50 and 59 years old in good health and CMV-seronegative. Each CDR3 is given without its conserved first and last residue.

CDR3aa: AWSLAVTGELF
j_gene: TRBJ2-2
v_gene: TRBV30

CDR3aa: AISEDFKLTYEQY
j_gene: NA
v_gene: TRBV10-3

CDR3aa: ASSHRGQGLSTEAF
j_gene: TRBJ1-1
v_gene: TRBV4-2

CDR3aa: ASSRVAGGWADTQY
j_gene: TRBJ2-3
v_gene: TRBV28

CDR3aa: ASSPGTGGSNTGELF
j_gene: TRBJ2-2
v_gene: TRBV5-1

CDR3aa: ASTRAGGGLNEQF
j_gene: TRBJ2-1
v_gene: TRBV19

CDR3aa: ASQGVYEQY
j_gene: TRBJ2-7
v_gene: TRBV25-1

CDR3aa: ASRRLGEQF
j_gene: TRBJ2-1
v_gene: TRBV7-2

CDR3aa: ASSRGPYRARDTGELF
j_gene: TRBJ2-2
v_gene: TRBV28

CDR3aa: AWSGGPQETQY
j_gene: TRBJ2-5
v_gene: TRBV30

CDR3aa: ASSHDSGSTDTQY
j_gene: TRBJ2-3
v_gene: TRBV5-1